This TCR beta chain was found in a study of OX40 agonist ivuxolimab in advanced cancers. Study-wide background: Patients got intravenous ivuxolimab at 0.01 to 10 mg/kg every 2 weeks. About 40% of patients had received prior checkpoint inhibitor therapy.

V trimming: 4 bases; J trimming: 6 bases; junction bases outside the gene matches: 4. Germline V lookup: CDR1 MNHEY, CDR2 SVGAGI. This CDR3 has 14 amino acids. Data came from immunoSEQ multiplex PCR; TCRdb stores just in-frame clones and leaves some out. Of about 73,000 clones in the sample, 86% were seen once. This sequence was found in an adult with an advanced solid tumor such as melanoma, head and neck, liver or kidney cancer. The sample here was CD4+ or CD8+ T cells sorted from blood, taken in a trial of the OX40 agonist ivuxolimab. The chain joins TRBV6-5 to TRBJ1-5, with TRBD1 matching 9 bases. CDR3 residues: CASSWGQGLQPQHF. DNA of the CDR3: TGTGCCAGCAGTTGGGGACAGGGTCTTCAGCCCCAGCATTTT.